This T cell receptor beta chain was documented in a study of T cell responses to AZD1222 COVID-19 vaccine. Study-wide results and caveats: Repertoires were obtained solely post-peak T cell response.

Generated by immunoSEQ multiplex PCR, the TCRdb table keeps only in-frame clones and is missing some. The sample shows roughly 140,000 clones, approximately 94% of them seen only once. Concerning this clone itself: Its target is unknown.

Per germline, CDR1 KGHSH and CDR2 LQKENI. The CDR3 extends over 15 amino acids. The V and J ends lost 3 bases and 5 bases, in that order; junction bases with no gene match: 8. The chain uses TRBV18 and TRBJ2-7; TRBD2 aligns across 9 bases. The origin of this receptor is an adult in good health. Material: peripheral blood, obtained on day 0 of AZD1222 vaccination. DNA for the CDR3: TGTGCCAGCTCACCGCTAGCGGGATCTAACCACGAGCAGTACTTC. This encodes CASSPLAGSNHEQYF.